The entry below describes one T cell receptor (beta chain). The CDR3 consists of 14 residues. After removal of 5 bases from V and 4 bases from J, the junction contained 6 bases not matched to a gene. These data are taken from a study of glioma-infiltrating T cells. Amplification of TCR alpha and beta CDR3 regions from RNA used iRepertoire nested multiplex PCR. TCRdb reprocessed the multiplex PCR reads with MiXCR, giving one entry per CDR3 protein. Among about 210,000 distinct CDR3 sequences, around 32% were seen once, and the ten largest hold 20%. The sample consisted of glioma tissue, nonneoplastic brain tissue, or PBMCs (not recorded which). The chain couples TRBV12-3 or TRBV12-4 to TRBJ2-5, with 8 bases identical to TRBD1. The sequence came from a human donor with low-grade glioma or glioblastoma, undergoing nonglioma brain surgery, or in good health (not recorded which). The CDR3 DNA reads TGTGCCAGCAGTCAAGACAGGGGACGAGAGACCCAGTACTTC. This codes for CASSQDRGRETQYF.